These 11 T cell receptor beta chains were all obtained from the same sample, sequenced in a study of response to subunit inactivated influenza vaccine. TCRdb reprocessed the RT-PCR reads via MiXCR and lists one record per CDR3 protein. The sample lists roughly 570,000 distinct CDR3 sequences; 12% to 15% were seen once. Material: PBMCs from blood, obtained 11 to 12 days after vaccination. The receptor set was obtained from a man in his fifties who received an inactivated influenza vaccine.

The chain couples TRBV5-1 to TRBJ2-5; 8 bases are shared with TRBD1. Germline trimming cut 1 base from V and 3 bases from J; bases unmatched to any gene: 8. Germline CDR1 SGHRS, CDR2 YFSETQ. This CDR3 has 16 amino acids. CDR3 loop: CASSLTGTGGKETQYF. CDR3 DNA: TGCGCCAGCAGCTTGACCGGGACAGGTGGGAAAGAGACCCAGTACTTC.

This clonotype was recorded at least ten times. This sequence joins TRBV6-1 and TRBJ1-1; 7 bases line up with TRBD1. After removal of 4 bases from V and 1 base from J, the junction contained 3 bases not matched to a gene. The CDR3 covers 14 residues. From germline, CDR1 is MNHNS and CDR2 SASEGT. CDR3 DNA sequence: TGTGCCAGCAGTGCCCCAGGGGGGAACACTGAAGCTTTCTTT. Amino acid sequence: CASSAPGGNTEAFF.

This clonotype was counted a few times. The chain is built from TRBV20-1 and TRBJ1-5, with D unresolved. The CDR3 runs 9 residues. Germline-derived CDR1 and CDR2 are DFQATT and SNEGSKA (reference sequence). V was clipped by 5 bases and J by 10 bases, with 6 bases between them. In DNA, the CDR3 is TGCAGTGCTGGCCTTCCCCAGCATTTT. Residues: CSAGLPQHF.

V gene TRBV7-2 combines with J gene TRBJ2-6, with a possible D match to TRBD2 (6 bases). This CDR3 spans 17 amino acids. Trimming took 1 base from V and 0 from J, leaving 10 bases between them. Germline CDR1 reads SGHTA; CDR2 reads FQGNSA. The CDR3 DNA is TGTGCCAGCAGCTTAGTCGGGGGACTCTCTGGGGCCAACGTCCTGACTTTC. It yields the protein CASSLVGGLSGANVLTF. The full variable domain, completed using reference TRBV7-2 and TRBJ2-6, is GAGVSQSPSNKVTEKGKDVELRCDPISGHTALYWYRQSLGQGLEFLIYFQGNSAPDKSGLPSDRFSAERTGGSVSTLTIQRTQQEDSAVYLCASSLVGGLSGANVLTFGAGSRLTVL.

This clonotype came up a few times. This chain connects TRBV7-2 to TRBJ1-2; perhaps TRBD1 as D (6 bases). CDR1 and CDR2 (germline): SGHTA, FQGNSA. The CDR3 is 15 residues long. V dropped 1 base and J dropped 3 bases, with 12 bases sitting between them. The CDR3 spells CASSLVPGVDYGYTF. The DNA of the CDR3 is TGTGCCAGCAGCTTAGTTCCAGGGGTTGACTATGGCTACACCTTC. Full variable domain (outside the CDR3, taken from reference TRBV7-2 and TRBJ1-2): GAGVSQSPSNKVTEKGKDVELRCDPISGHTALYWYRQSLGQGLEFLIYFQGNSAPDKSGLPSDRFSAERTGGSVSTLTIQRTQQEDSAVYLCASSLVPGVDYGYTFGSGTRLTVV.

J is TRBJ2-7 and V is TRBV6-1, with D possibly TRBD1 on 6 matching bases. Germline V gene data show CDR1 as MNHNS and CDR2 as SASEGT. The CDR3 covers 15 residues. Trimming took 2 bases from V and 0 from J, leaving 11 bases between them. CDR3 DNA sequence: TGTGCCAGCAGTGAACAGACAGGATACTCCTACGAGCAGTACTTC. This translates into CASSEQTGYSYEQYF.

This chain links TRBV7-2 with TRBJ1-1, with D tentatively TRBD1 (6 bases). V was shortened by 5 bases and J by 1 base, with 11 bases between the two germline ends. Looked up from germline, CDR1 is SGHTA and CDR2 is FQGNSA. The CDR3 covers 14 residues. CDR3 residues: CASSAQGPNTEAFF. The CDR3 DNA sequence: TGTGCCAGCAGCGCCCAGGGGCCGAACACTGAAGCTTTCTTT.

This clonotype was counted a few times. The genes are TRBV12-3 or TRBV12-4 and TRBJ2-1, with TRBD2 matching 9 bases. V lost 6 bases to trimming and J lost 4 bases; unmatched junction nucleotides: 4. The CDR3 runs to 14 residues. Written as DNA, the CDR3 is TGTGCCAGCAGGACTAGCGGACCTTACAATGAGCAGTTCTTC. It codes for CASRTSGPYNEQFF.

Ten or more counts support this clonotype. J is TRBJ2-7 and V is TRBV5-1; no reliable D call. Germline V lookup: CDR1 SGHRS, CDR2 YFSETQ. Trimming took off 0 bases at V and 4 bases at J, with 8 bases between the two ends. This CDR3 is built from 13 residues. The CDR3 loop is CASSLAYGYEQYF. DNA of the CDR3: TGCGCCAGCAGCTTGGCCTACGGGTACGAGCAGTACTTC.

Only a few counts were recorded for this clonotype. The V and J genes are TRBV5-8 and TRBJ2-7; the D is unclear. Trimming removed 10 bases from V and 3 bases from J, with 11 bases in between. Germline CDR1 and CDR2: SGHTS and YDEGEE. This CDR3 region has 11 residues. The CDR3 DNA follows: TGTGCCGGTGGGAACGACTACGAGCAGTACTTC. Translating it yields CAGGNDYEQYF.

The chain has TRBV20-1 and TRBJ2-5, with D perhaps assigned TRBD1 or TRBD2 (6 bases each). The germline V gene encodes CDR1 DFQATT and CDR2 SNEGSKA (reference sequence). The CDR3 covers 15 residues. Trimming shortened V by 3 bases and J by 2 bases, and 16 bases separated the two germline ends. The CDR3 sequence: CSASVRGRQQETQYF. The CDR3 DNA reads as TGCAGTGCTAGTGTACGGGGGCGCCAACAAGAGACCCAGTACTTC.